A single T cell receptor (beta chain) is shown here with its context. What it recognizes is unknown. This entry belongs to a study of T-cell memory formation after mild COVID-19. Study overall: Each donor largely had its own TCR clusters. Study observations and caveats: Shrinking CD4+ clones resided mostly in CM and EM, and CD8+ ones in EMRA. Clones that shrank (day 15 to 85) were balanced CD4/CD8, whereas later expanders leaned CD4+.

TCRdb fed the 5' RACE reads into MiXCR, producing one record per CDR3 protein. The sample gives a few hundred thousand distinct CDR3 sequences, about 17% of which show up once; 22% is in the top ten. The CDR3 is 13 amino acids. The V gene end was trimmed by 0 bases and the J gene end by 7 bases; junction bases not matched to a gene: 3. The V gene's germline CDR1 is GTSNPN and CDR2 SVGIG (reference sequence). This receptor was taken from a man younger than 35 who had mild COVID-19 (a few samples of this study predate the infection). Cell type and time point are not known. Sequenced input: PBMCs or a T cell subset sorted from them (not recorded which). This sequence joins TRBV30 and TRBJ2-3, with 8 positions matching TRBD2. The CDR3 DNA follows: TGTGCCTGGAGTGTCGGGGGGGCGTATACGCAGTATTTT. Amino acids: CAWSVGGAYTQYF.